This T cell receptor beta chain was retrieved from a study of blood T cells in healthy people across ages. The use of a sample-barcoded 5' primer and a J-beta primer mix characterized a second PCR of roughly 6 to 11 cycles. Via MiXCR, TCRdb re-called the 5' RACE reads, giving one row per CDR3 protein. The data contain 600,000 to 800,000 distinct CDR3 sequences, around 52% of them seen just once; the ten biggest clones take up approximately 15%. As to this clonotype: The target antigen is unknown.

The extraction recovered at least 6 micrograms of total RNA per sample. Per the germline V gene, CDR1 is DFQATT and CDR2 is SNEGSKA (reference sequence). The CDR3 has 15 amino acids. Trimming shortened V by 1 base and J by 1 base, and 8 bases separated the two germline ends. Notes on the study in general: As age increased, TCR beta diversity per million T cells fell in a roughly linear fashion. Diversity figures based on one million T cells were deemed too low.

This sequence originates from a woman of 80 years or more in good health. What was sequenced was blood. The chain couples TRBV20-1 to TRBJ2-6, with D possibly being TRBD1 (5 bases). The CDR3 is CSARVAGSGANVLTF. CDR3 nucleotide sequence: TGCAGTGCTAGAGTTGCAGGGTCTGGGGCCAACGTCCTGACTTTC.